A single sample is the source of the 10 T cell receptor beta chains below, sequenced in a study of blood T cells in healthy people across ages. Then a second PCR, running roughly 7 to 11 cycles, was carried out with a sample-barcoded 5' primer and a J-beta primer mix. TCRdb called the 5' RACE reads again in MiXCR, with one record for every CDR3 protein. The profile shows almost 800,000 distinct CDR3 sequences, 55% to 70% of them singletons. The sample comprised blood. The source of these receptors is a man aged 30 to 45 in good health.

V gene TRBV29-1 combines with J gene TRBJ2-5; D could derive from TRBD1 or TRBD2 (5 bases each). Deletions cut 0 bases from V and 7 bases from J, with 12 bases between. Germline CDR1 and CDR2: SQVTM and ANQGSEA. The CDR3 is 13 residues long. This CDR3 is CSVEDLRGATQYF. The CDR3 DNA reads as TGCAGCGTTGAAGATCTTCGAGGGGCGACCCAGTACTTC.

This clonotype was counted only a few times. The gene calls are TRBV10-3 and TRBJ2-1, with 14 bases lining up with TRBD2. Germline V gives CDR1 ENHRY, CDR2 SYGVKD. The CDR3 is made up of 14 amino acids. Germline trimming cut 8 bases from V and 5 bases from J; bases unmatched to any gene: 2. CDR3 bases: TGTGCCATCGGGACTAGCGGGGGAAACAATGAGCAGTTCTTC. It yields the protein CAIGTSGGNNEQFF.

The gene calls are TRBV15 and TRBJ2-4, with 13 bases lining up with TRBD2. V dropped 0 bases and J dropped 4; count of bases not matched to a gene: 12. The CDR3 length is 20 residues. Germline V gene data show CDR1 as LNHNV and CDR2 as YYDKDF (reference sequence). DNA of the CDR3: TGTGCCACCAGCAGAGATGAGGGACTAGCGGGAACACCTGTGAAAAACATTCAGTACTTC. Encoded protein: CATSRDEGLAGTPVKNIQYF.

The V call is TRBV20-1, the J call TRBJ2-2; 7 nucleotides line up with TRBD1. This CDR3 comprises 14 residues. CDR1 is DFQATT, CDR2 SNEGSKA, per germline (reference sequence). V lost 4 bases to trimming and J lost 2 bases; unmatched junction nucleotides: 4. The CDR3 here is CSAKTGLNTGELFF. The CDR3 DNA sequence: TGCAGTGCTAAGACAGGGCTAAACACCGGGGAGCTGTTTTTT.

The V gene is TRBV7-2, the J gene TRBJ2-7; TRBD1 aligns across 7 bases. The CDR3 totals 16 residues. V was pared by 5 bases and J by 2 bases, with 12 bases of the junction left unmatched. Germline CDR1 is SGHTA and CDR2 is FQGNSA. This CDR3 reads CASSPVPGQVPYEQYF. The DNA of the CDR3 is TGTGCCAGCAGCCCCGTCCCCGGACAGGTCCCCTACGAGCAGTACTTC.

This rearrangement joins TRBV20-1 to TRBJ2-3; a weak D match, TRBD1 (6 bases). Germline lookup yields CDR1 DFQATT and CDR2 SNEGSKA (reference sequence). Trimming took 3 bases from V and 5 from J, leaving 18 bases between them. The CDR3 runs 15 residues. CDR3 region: CSASPGQSDLDTQYF. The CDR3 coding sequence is TGCAGTGCTAGCCCTGGACAGTCAGACTTAGATACGCAGTATTTT.

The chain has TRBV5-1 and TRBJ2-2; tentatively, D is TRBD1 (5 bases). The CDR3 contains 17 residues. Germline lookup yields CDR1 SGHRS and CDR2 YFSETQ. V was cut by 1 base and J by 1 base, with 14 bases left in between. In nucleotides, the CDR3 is TGCGCCAGCAGCTTGTACAACGACAGAAAGAACACCGGGGAGCTGTTTTTT. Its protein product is CASSLYNDRKNTGELFF.

The CDR3, as DNA: TGTGCCAGCAGGCCTTTGCCCGGCAGGGTGAACTACGAGCAGTACTTC. It encodes CASRPLPGRVNYEQYF. The chain links TRBV6-6 to TRBJ2-7; TRBD1 is a possible D gene (5 bases). Per the germline V gene, CDR1 is MNHNY and CDR2 is SVGAGI (reference sequence). V gave up 6 bases and J gave up 3 bases, with 21 bases separating them. The CDR3 loop spans 16 amino acids.

The CDR3 region is CASSPISRTGGSYEQYF. The CDR3 nucleotides read TGTGCCAGCAGCCCTATTTCGCGGACAGGGGGCTCCTACGAGCAGTACTTC. The chain recombines TRBV11-2 with TRBJ2-7; TRBD1 aligns across 10 bases. V was pared by 5 bases and J by 0 bases, with 10 bases of the junction left unmatched. Germline values: CDR1 SGHAT, CDR2 FQNNGV. CDR3 length: 17 residues.

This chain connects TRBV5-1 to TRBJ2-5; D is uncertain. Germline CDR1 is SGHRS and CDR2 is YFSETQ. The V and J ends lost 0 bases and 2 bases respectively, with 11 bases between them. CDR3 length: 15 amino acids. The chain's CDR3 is CASSLAVNAQETQYF. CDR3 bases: TGCGCCAGCAGCTTGGCCGTAAATGCTCAAGAGACCCAGTACTTC.